The 25 T cell receptor beta chains given below trace back to one sample, sequenced in a study of PD-L1 blockade in urothelial cancer. Indicated time point: pretreatment peripheral blood. This table comes from immunoSEQ multiplex PCR, and its TCRdb copy is limited to in-frame clones, with some not included. The data contain about 130,000 clones, approximately 84% of them singletons. This specimen consisted of PBMCs, obtained around atezolizumab (anti-PD-L1) treatment. These receptors were taken from a man aged 50 to 60 with urothelial cancer.

Comment on this clone: The sample holds other DNA sequences that translate to the same CDR3. This chain links TRBV7-9 with TRBJ1-2; 9 positions agree with TRBD1. CDR1 SEHNR and CDR2 FQNEAQ come from the germline V gene (reference sequence). The J segment lost 5 bases and the V segment lost 4 bases, leaving 5 bases of the junction unmatched. The CDR3 sequence is 14 residues long. The CDR3 here is CASSSTGGGYGYTF. The CDR3 DNA follows: TGTGCCAGCAGCTCGACAGGGGGTGGTTATGGCTACACCTTC. Filled out from reference TRBV7-9 and TRBJ1-2, the complete variable domain reads DTGVSQNPRHKITKRGQNVTFRCDPISEHNRLYWYRQTLGQGPEFLTYFQNEAQLEKSRLLSDRFSAERPKGSFSTLEIQRTEQGDSAMYLCASSSTGGGYGYTFGSGTRLTVV.

The chain carries TRBV14 and TRBJ2-3; 10 nucleotides align to TRBD2. CDR1 is SGHDN, CDR2 FVKESK, per germline. J was trimmed by 1 base and V by 0 bases; bases with no gene match: 7. The CDR3 is 18 residues long. CDR3 protein: CASSQDPSGRRGTDTQYF. CDR3 bases: TGTGCCAGCAGCCAAGACCCTAGCGGGAGACGTGGCACAGATACGCAGTATTTT.

The gene calls are TRBV5-8 and TRBJ1-6; perhaps TRBD1 as D (6 bases). Trimming left V 4 bases short and J 2 bases short, with 7 bases between. The CDR3 totals 14 residues. Germline V gene data show CDR1 as SGHTS and CDR2 as YDEGEE. This chain's CDR3 is CASSRQAYNSPLHF. The CDR3 region has the DNA TGTGCCAGCAGCCGACAGGCCTATAATTCACCCCTCCACTTT.

The V gene is TRBV5-1, the J gene TRBJ2-5; 8 nucleotides agree with TRBD1. V was pared by 5 bases and J by 5 bases, with 11 bases of the junction left unmatched. Per the germline V gene, CDR1 is SGHRS and CDR2 is YFSETQ. The CDR3 runs to 15 residues. CDR3 amino acids: CASSGRTGLRETQYF. CDR3 nucleotide sequence: TGCGCCAGCAGTGGGAGGACAGGGTTGAGGGAGACCCAGTACTTC.

This sequence joins TRBV21-1 and TRBJ2-7; the table's D call of TRBD1 was not tested on the DNA. TRBV21-1 is assigned pseudogene status. The CDR3 covers 15 residues. The CDR3 reads CASSKAKTKAYEQYF. The CDR3 nucleotides are TGTGCCAGCAGCAAAGCGAAGACAAAGGCCTACGAGCAGTACTTC.

V gene TRBV2 combines with J gene TRBJ2-6; D call uncertain. CDR1 SNHLY and CDR2 FYNNEI come from the germline V gene. The CDR3 has 13 residues. The V and J ends lost 7 bases and 2 bases respectively, with 6 bases between them. The CDR3 sequence is CASTRAGANVLTF. The DNA for the CDR3 is TGTGCCAGCACCCGCGCTGGGGCCAACGTCCTGACTTTC.

This clone showed up just a few times. This chain joins TRBV28 and TRBJ2-5; D may be TRBD1 (6 bases). CDR1 MDHEN and CDR2 SYDVKM come from the germline V gene. CDR3 length equals 13 residues. With 6 bases removed from V and 2 bases from J, the gap between germline ends came to 10 bases. The CDR3 loop is CASSRTAQETQYF. In DNA form, the CDR3 reads TGTGCCAGCAGCCGGACAGCACAAGAGACCCAGTACTTC.

The chain couples TRBV2 to TRBJ1-6; tentatively, D is TRBD1 (5 bases). CDR3 length: 16 residues. CDR1 is SNHLY and CDR2 is FYNNEI in the germline V gene. The germline V and J ends were trimmed by 0 bases and 10 bases, with 16 bases remaining between them. The CDR3 is CASSEAFGDFRSPLHF. The CDR3 region has the DNA TGTGCCAGCAGTGAAGCGTTCGGGGACTTTAGGTCACCCCTCCACTTT.

The CDR3 nucleotides read TGTGCCAGCAGCTTAGCGAGGGGGCATGAAAAACTGTTTTTT. Protein sequence: CASSLARGHEKLFF. V usage is TRBV7-6 and J usage is TRBJ1-4; 7 bases map to TRBD1. CDR1 SGHVS and CDR2 FNYEAQ come from the germline V gene. The J segment lost 6 bases and the V segment lost 0 bases, leaving 1 base of the junction unmatched. The CDR3 contains 14 residues.

The chain joins TRBV7-6 to TRBJ2-3; 8 nucleotides align to TRBD2. V gave up 5 bases and J gave up 0 bases; unmatched junction bases: 13. CDR1 SGHVS and CDR2 FNYEAQ come from the germline V gene. The CDR3 runs 18 residues. The CDR3 DNA is TGTGCCAGCAGCCAAGGTAGCGGGACCCCATATAGCACAGATACGCAGTATTTT. As protein: CASSQGSGTPYSTDTQYF.

A single count supports this clone. This sequence joins TRBV30 and TRBJ1-4; D remains ambiguous. Trimming pared 5 bases from V and 5 bases from J, leaving 12 bases between. Germline V gene sequence: CDR1 GTSNPN, CDR2 SVGIG (reference sequence). This CDR3 has 13 amino acids. The CDR3 region has the DNA TGTGCCTGGGCTCTGGGGAGAAATGAAAAACTGTTTTTT. This gives the protein CAWALGRNEKLFF.

The chain combines TRBV15 with TRBJ2-3; D possibly corresponds to TRBD2 (5 bases). Germline assignment: CDR1 LNHNV and CDR2 YYDKDF (reference sequence). V was trimmed by 1 base and J by 0 bases, leaving 8 bases between them. CDR3 size: 15 residues. The DNA for the CDR3 is TGTGCCACCAGCAGAGCGGCGGGTAGCACAGATACGCAGTATTTT. Translated, it gives CATSRAAGSTDTQYF.

This clone was recorded at least ten times. The chain combines TRBV7-2 with TRBJ2-5; D perhaps matches TRBD2 (6 bases). There are 16 residues in the CDR3. The germline gives CDR1 SGHTA, CDR2 FQGNSA. The V gene lost 2 bases and the J gene lost 4 bases, with 17 bases spanning the gap. The CDR3 protein is CASSLSPIWGGETQYF. The CDR3 bases are TGTGCCAGCAGCTTATCACCGATTTGGGGAGGAGAGACCCAGTACTTC.

The gene calls are TRBV27 and TRBJ1-1; 7 bases line up with TRBD1. The CDR3 has 17 residues. The V and J ends lost 4 bases and 5 bases, in that order; junction bases with no gene match: 16. Germline-derived CDR1 and CDR2 are MNHEY and SMNVEV (reference sequence). DNA of the CDR3: TGTGCCAGCAGTTCTAATCTTGGGGGACAGTCAAAGACTGAAGCTTTCTTT. This sequence encodes CASSSNLGGQSKTEAFF.

This clone was recorded only once. This chain uses TRBV2 with TRBJ2-3; 8 bases align to TRBD1. This CDR3 has 14 amino acids. CDR1 is SNHLY, CDR2 FYNNEI, per germline. After removal of 6 bases from V and 3 bases from J, the junction contained 5 bases not matched to a gene. The DNA for the CDR3 is TGTGCCAGCAGGCACAGGGGGTCGACAGATACGCAGTATTTT. Translating gives CASRHRGSTDTQYF.

The V and J genes are TRBV12-2 and TRBJ2-7; TRBD2 is taken as the D call from the table, unchecked against the DNA. TRBV12-2 is marked as a pseudogene. CDR3 size: 14 residues. The CDR3 region has the DNA TGTGCAAGTCGCCTCGGACTAGCGTACTACGAGCAGTACTTC. This translates into CASRLGLAYYEQYF.

This sequence joins TRBV15 and TRBJ2-1, with 7 bases fitting TRBD2. This CDR3 spans 13 amino acids. Trimming took 2 bases from V and 14 from J; bases not matched to a gene: 9. CDR1 is LNHNV, CDR2 YYDKDF, per germline (reference sequence). The CDR3 DNA is TGTGCCACCAGCAGACTGGGGACTATCCTGGAGTTCTTC. Encoded protein: CATSRLGTILEFF.

The V and J genes are TRBV5-6 and TRBJ2-5; 10 nucleotides agree with TRBD2. V lost 0 bases to trimming and J lost 5 bases; unmatched junction nucleotides: 10. The germline V gene encodes CDR1 SGHDT and CDR2 YYEEEE. The CDR3 contains 17 residues. CDR3: CASSLGAAGGGAETQYF. The CDR3 nucleotides are TGTGCCAGCAGCTTGGGAGCAGCGGGGGGGGGAGCGGAGACCCAGTACTTC.

V usage is TRBV7-2 and J usage is TRBJ1-3; D is possibly TRBD1 (6 bases). Between the trimmed V and J ends, which lost 6 bases and 3 bases, there was a span of 12 bases. Germline V gene lookup returns CDR1 SGHTA and CDR2 FQGNSA. This CDR3 is 14 amino acids long. The CDR3 region has the DNA TGTGCCAGCAGTATGGGAGGGGGTGGAAACACCATATATTTT. It codes for CASSMGGGGNTIYF.

V gene TRBV28 combines with J gene TRBJ1-1; TRBD1 matches 8 bases. Germline V gene data show CDR1 as MDHEN and CDR2 as SYDVKM. Losses at the gene ends were 6 bases for V and 7 bases for J; bases not matched to a gene: 7. CDR3 length: 13 residues. The DNA for the CDR3 is TGTGCCAGCAGAGGAGGGACAGGCGATGAAGCTTTCTTT. Its translation is CASRGGTGDEAFF.

The chain joins TRBV6-4 to TRBJ1-4, with D hard to call. Germline CDR1 and CDR2: MRHNA and SNTAGT. V shed 4 bases and J shed 5 bases, with 11 bases lying between them. The CDR3 sequence is 14 residues long. The DNA for the CDR3 is TGTGCCAGCAGTGGAGACAATTCGAATGAAAAACTGTTTTTT. It translates to CASSGDNSNEKLFF.

V is TRBV6-1 and J is TRBJ1-1; tentatively, D is TRBD1 (5 bases). Looked up from germline, CDR1 is MNHNS and CDR2 is SASEGT. This CDR3 is built from 14 residues. Trimming pared 8 bases from V and 3 bases from J, leaving 16 bases between. The CDR3 DNA is TGTGCCAGCGAAGGGTCAGGCAGGGACACTGAAGCTTTCTTT. Translating gives CASEGSGRDTEAFF.

The chain couples TRBV6-5 to TRBJ2-1; 11 bases line up with TRBD2. The CDR3 is made up of 15 amino acids. V lost 6 bases, J lost 5 bases, and 6 bases stayed unmatched. The germline gives CDR1 MNHEY, CDR2 SVGAGI. The CDR3 spells CASSVTSGRHNEQFF. For the CDR3, the DNA is TGTGCCAGCAGCGTAACTAGCGGGAGACACAATGAGCAGTTCTTC.

The rearrangement links TRBV6-5 to TRBJ1-5; 10 nucleotides agree with TRBD1. The CDR3 is made up of 15 amino acids. CDR1 is MNHEY and CDR2 is SVGAGI in the germline V gene. V lost 0 bases, J lost 5 bases, and 1 base stayed unmatched. CDR3 coding DNA: TGTGCCAGCAGTTACTCCGGGACAGGGGATCAGCCCCAGCATTTT. Residues: CASSYSGTGDQPQHF.

The V and J genes are TRBV7-2 and TRBJ2-3; no reliable D call. The CDR3 is made up of 11 amino acids. V lost 5 bases and J lost 4, with 4 bases in between. CDR1 SGHTA and CDR2 FQGNSA come from the germline V gene. The CDR3 DNA reads TGTGCCAGCAGCCGTTCAGATACGCAGTATTTT. It translates to CASSRSDTQYF.